The T cell receptor beta chain under discussion was sequenced for a study of T cells expressing NK-cell markers. Study-level background: Repertoires of TCR beta were obtained from T cells sorted as CD3+CD56+NKG2C+, CD3+CD56+NKG2C- and CD3+CD56-NKG2C+. In the group of eight sequenced donors, seven were HCMV-seropositive and one was seronegative. Study-wide points: HCMV specificity of the expanded NKG2C+ T cell clones stayed unclear. Topping the CD3+CD56-NKG2C+ fraction as well were these clonotypes, in a few donors.

As regards this clonotype: Its specificity is unknown.

CDR3 length: 13 amino acids. TCRdb reprocessed the 5' RACE reads, keeping one entry per CDR3 protein, no DNA. This specimen shows 350,000 to 500,000 distinct CDR3 sequences; the ten leading clones hold approximately 6.8%. The sequence came from a woman between 18 and 70 years old in good health. The specimen was blood T cells: a sorted CD56 or NKG2C T cell subset, CD4+ or CD8+ T cells, or bulk PBMC T cells (not recorded which). The chain couples TRBV12-3 or TRBV12-4 to TRBJ1-4; TCRdb reports TRBD1, a call that lacks DNA to check it against. CDR3 amino acids: CATQQGLNEKLFF.